This T cell receptor (beta chain) is from a study of CD8 T cells in Susac syndrome. After extraction with the RNeasy kit, about 0.45 to 1 ug of the RNA was reverse transcribed using random hexamers. TCRdb processed the immunoSEQ multiplex PCR reads anew with MiXCR; each CDR3 protein has one entry. The sample has tens of thousands of distinct CDR3 sequences, around 93% seen once. In germline, CDR1 is SGDLS, CDR2 YYNGEE. The CDR3 has 12 residues. V was cut by 0 bases and J by 4 bases, with 3 bases left in between. Sequencing was done on a sample of CD8+ T cells from PBMCs. The origin of this receptor is a human donor with Susac syndrome. J is TRBJ2-3 and V is TRBV9; D unclear. CDR3 region: CASSVAPDTQYF. The CDR3 DNA sequence: TGTGCCAGCAGCGTAGCACCAGATACGCAGTATTTT.